This T cell receptor (beta chain) emerged from a study of human T cells and chemical hapten exposure. The overall study: During the approximately 23-week study period, patients had diphenylcyclopropenone applied to the scalp every week. Study results and caveats: Expanded TCRs produced significantly more large CDR3 similarity clusters than controls did.

This clonotype has a handful of counts. No antigen is known for it. Unique molecular identifiers were affixed to discrete cDNA molecules within the library. Each CDR3 protein gets one entry after TCRdb re-called the RACE reads with MiXCR. The data show approximately 320,000 distinct CDR3 sequences, about 5% seen once. Time point: pre-sensitization, week 0. Treatment noted: therapeutic diphenylcyclopropenone sensitization with weekly scalp DPC. The V gene's germline CDR1 is SQVTM and CDR2 ANQGSEA. CDR3 length: 15 residues. The junction had 13 bases not matched to a gene; V was cut back by 6 bases and J by 6 bases.

The sequence derives from a woman aged 18-29 years with alopecia areata. Some clones in this sample may be carry-over from other donors' samples. The sample here was whole blood, taken in connection with sensitization to the hapten diphenylcyclopropenone (DPC). This rearrangement joins TRBV29-1 to TRBJ2-7, with 11 bases matching TRBD1. CDR3 in amino acids: CSVKSPGQGGSEQYF. CDR3 sequence (DNA): TGCAGCGTCAAATCCCCGGGACAGGGGGGTAGCGAGCAGTACTTC.